A single sample gave rise to the 25 T cell receptor beta chains below, sequenced in a study of blood T cell repertoires in COVID-19. Sequencing was performed with immunoSEQ multiplex PCR; in TCRdb, only in-frame clones are kept and a portion is missing. The sample includes over 120,000 clones, roughly 81% of them seen just once. Input material: peripheral blood. The receptors shown here come from a woman aged 45 to 65 with active or convalescent COVID-19.

This clone turned up a few times. V usage is TRBV6-2 or TRBV6-3 and J usage is TRBJ1-2; D might be TRBD1 (6 bases). V lost 2 bases and J lost 3, with 7 bases in between. This CDR3 is built from 13 residues. Per the germline V gene, CDR1 is MNHEY and CDR2 is SVGEGT. In DNA, the CDR3 is TGTGCCAGCAGTTACGAGGGGGACTATGGCTACACCTTC. Translating it yields CASSYEGDYGYTF.

The J gene is TRBJ1-3, the V gene TRBV4-1; 8 nucleotides align to TRBD1. The CDR3 runs 15 residues. Germline assignment: CDR1 MGHRA and CDR2 YSYEKL. Trimming at V came to 0 bases and at J to 5 bases, leaving 3 bases not matched to a gene. The CDR3 here is CASSQDRGQRNTIYF. CDR3 nucleotide sequence: TGCGCCAGCAGCCAAGACAGGGGGCAGAGAAACACCATATATTTT.

The rearrangement joins TRBV29-1 to TRBJ2-5, with D perhaps TRBD2 (5 bases). The CDR3 extends over 12 amino acids. Germline-derived CDR1 and CDR2 are SQVTM and ANQGSEA. The V gene lost 4 bases and the J gene lost 3 bases, with 9 bases spanning the gap. CDR3 in amino acids: CSVVRVEETQYF. CDR3 coding DNA: TGCAGCGTTGTGAGGGTAGAAGAGACCCAGTACTTC.

This clone turned up a few times. The chain links TRBV5-1 to TRBJ2-1; D remains unclear. V lost 3 bases and J 7 bases, leaving 5 bases between the germline ends. Looked up from germline, CDR1 is SGHRS and CDR2 is YFSETQ. This CDR3 spans 11 amino acids. The CDR3 bases are TGCGCCAGCAGCTCGCAGAATGAGCAGTTCTTC. It translates to CASSSQNEQFF.

V gene TRBV4-2 combines with J gene TRBJ2-1, with 7 bases lining up with TRBD2. This CDR3 spans 16 amino acids. V gave up 3 bases and J gave up 6 bases; unmatched junction bases: 11. Germline V CDR1 and CDR2: LGHNA, YNFKEQ. The CDR3 bases are TGTGCCAGCAGCCAGGCCGGGACTACCGGCCCCAATGAGCAGTTCTTC. Residues: CASSQAGTTGPNEQFF.

The chain carries TRBV28 and TRBJ2-6, with D uncertain. V lost 4 bases to trimming and J lost 0 bases, with 10 bases between them. Germline V gives CDR1 MDHEN, CDR2 SYDVKM. The CDR3 totals 16 residues. CDR3 in amino acids: CASSSPGSSGANVLTF. The CDR3 coding sequence is TGTGCCAGCAGTTCCCCCGGTTCCTCTGGGGCCAACGTCCTGACTTTC.

The chain couples TRBV28 to TRBJ2-5; a possible D gene is TRBD1 (6 bases). CDR1 MDHEN and CDR2 SYDVKM come from the germline V gene. Between the trimmed V and J ends, which lost 1 base and 5 bases, there was a span of 20 bases. There are 17 residues in the CDR3. The CDR3 DNA reads TGTGCCAGCAGTTTATTATCTCCAGGGGCCCGAGCGGAGACCCAGTACTTC. Translating gives CASSLLSPGARAETQYF. Complete variable domain (other parts from reference TRBV28 and TRBJ2-5): DVKVTQSSRYLVKRTGEKVFLECVQDMDHENMFWYRQDPGLGLRLIYFSYDVKMKEKGDIPEGYSVSREKKERFSLILESASTNQTSMYLCASSLLSPGARAETQYFGPGTRLLVL.

The rearrangement uses TRBV4-2 and TRBJ1-1, with 11 bases identical to TRBD1. This CDR3 spans 17 amino acids. Germline loops: CDR1 LGHNA, CDR2 YNFKEQ. V dropped 4 bases and J dropped 1; count of bases not matched to a gene: 8. This chain's CDR3 is CASSRGQGVIKNTEAFF. CDR3 nucleotides: TGTGCCAGCAGCCGGGGACAGGGGGTTATTAAGAACACTGAAGCTTTCTTT.

The V call is TRBV3-1 (or the pseudogene TRBV3-2), the J call TRBJ2-7; 7 positions agree with TRBD1. Germline V gene sequence: CDR1 LGHDT, CDR2 YNNKEL (reference sequence). V was pared by 3 bases and J by 6 bases, with 17 bases of the junction left unmatched. The CDR3 is 17 amino acids. CDR3 nucleotides: TGTGCCAGCAGCCAGCGCCAGTACGGACAGGCGAGGTGCGAGCAGTACTTC. Encoded protein: CASSQRQYGQARCEQYF.

The V and J genes are TRBV7-2 and TRBJ1-2, with D hard to call. Trimming pared 5 bases from V and 2 bases from J, leaving 12 bases between. The V gene's germline CDR1 is SGHTA and CDR2 FQGNSA. The CDR3 length is 14 residues. The CDR3 DNA is TGTGCCAGCAGCCCATTGGCGGTCAACTATGGCTACACCTTC. Protein product: CASSPLAVNYGYTF.

This clone was counted only a few times. This chain connects TRBV19 to TRBJ1-2; TRBD1 agrees at 7 bases. CDR1 and CDR2 from the germline V gene are LNHDA and SQIVND (reference sequence). The junction had 8 bases not matched to a gene; V was cut back by 6 bases and J by 4 bases. This CDR3 contains 14 residues. CDR3 amino acids: CASRQRQGFYGYTF. CDR3 DNA sequence: TGTGCCAGTAGACAAAGACAGGGTTTCTATGGCTACACCTTC.

This chain links TRBV7-9 with TRBJ1-1; D is unclear. Between the trimmed V and J ends, which lost 5 bases and 5 bases, there was a span of 21 bases. The CDR3 extends over 16 amino acids. Per the germline V gene, CDR1 is SEHNR and CDR2 is FQNEAQ (reference sequence). The CDR3 nucleotides read TGTGCCAGCAGCCCGCGGGCCACTCCCAGAGGGACTGAAGCTTTCTTT. This sequence encodes CASSPRATPRGTEAFF.

V and J are TRBV7-2 and TRBJ1-1; unclear D gene. This CDR3 has 18 residues. V lost 0 bases and J 0 bases, leaving 17 bases between the germline ends. CDR1 is SGHTA and CDR2 is FQGNSA in the germline V gene. The CDR3 DNA follows: TGTGCCAGCAGCTTAGCGTGGGCAGGCGGAGGTATGAACACTGAAGCTTTCTTT. As protein: CASSLAWAGGGMNTEAFF.

This chain uses TRBV29-1 with TRBJ2-7; 10 bases are shared with TRBD1. This CDR3 has 13 amino acids. With V trimmed by 3 bases and J by 7 bases, 6 bases remained unmatched. In germline, CDR1 is SQVTM, CDR2 ANQGSEA. CDR3 DNA sequence: TGCAGCGTTGACCGGACAGGGGGGAAAGAGCAGTACTTC. Translation: CSVDRTGGKEQYF.

V and J are TRBV9 and TRBJ2-3; 7 bases map to TRBD1. V lost 1 base, J lost 2 bases, and 13 bases stayed unmatched. Germline values: CDR1 SGDLS, CDR2 YYNGEE. CDR3 length equals 18 residues. The CDR3 here is CASSVLSLPDRITDTQYF. The DNA of the CDR3 is TGTGCCAGCAGCGTATTATCGCTTCCGGACAGGATCACAGATACGCAGTATTTT.

This clone was counted between two and nine times. The CDR3 DNA is TGTGCCAGCAGATCGGACAGGGGGCCGAATGAGCAGTTCTTC. Translated, it gives CASRSDRGPNEQFF. The chain recombines TRBV6-5 with TRBJ2-1, with TRBD1 matching over 11 bases. This CDR3 has 14 amino acids. The trim removed 6 bases at V and 7 bases at J, leaving 5 bases unmatched. Germline CDR1 and CDR2: MNHEY and SVGAGI.

This chain connects TRBV24-1 to TRBJ2-1; D perhaps matches TRBD1 (6 bases). CDR1 is KGHDR, CDR2 SFDVKD, per germline. The CDR3 runs 14 residues. With 6 bases removed from V and 3 bases from J, the gap between germline ends came to 11 bases. The CDR3 is CATSTGSSYNEQFF. CDR3 sequence (DNA): TGTGCCACCAGTACAGGGTCTAGCTACAATGAGCAGTTCTTC.

The chain carries TRBV4-3 and TRBJ2-7; TRBD1 aligns across 9 bases. J gave up 6 bases and V 0 bases, and 6 bases lay outside the gene matches. The CDR3 length is 15 residues. Germline assignment: CDR1 LGHNA and CDR2 YSLEER. The CDR3 bases are TGCGCCAGCAGCCAAGATACGGGACAGGGCTCCGAGCAGTACTTC. It translates to CASSQDTGQGSEQYF.

This chain uses TRBV10-1 with TRBJ1-1, with D perhaps TRBD1 (5 bases). The V and J ends lost 6 bases and 5 bases respectively, with 22 bases between them. The germline CDR1 and CDR2 sequences are WNHNN and SYGVQD (reference sequence). The CDR3 is 16 residues long. CDR3 sequence reads: CASRPQNDSRLTEAFF. The CDR3 region has the DNA TGCGCCAGCAGGCCCCAGAACGACAGCCGACTGACTGAAGCTTTCTTT.

The J gene is TRBJ2-7, the V gene TRBV7-3; the D is unclear. The CDR3 contains 14 residues. In germline, CDR1 is SGHTA, CDR2 FQGTGA. Trimming pared 4 bases from V and 6 bases from J, leaving 16 bases between. This CDR3 is CASSSSGSHSEQYF. In DNA form, the CDR3 reads TGTGCCAGCAGCTCATCCGGGTCCCATAGCGAGCAGTACTTC.

This clone turned up a few times. The chain links TRBV2 to TRBJ1-2, with D unresolved. V was shortened by 6 bases and J by 4 bases, with 12 bases between the two germline ends. The CDR3 is 13 residues long. Germline CDR1 is SNHLY and CDR2 is FYNNEI. CDR3 bases: TGTGCCAGCAGGGCCGGACTGTCCTATGGCTACACCTTC. It is translated as CASRAGLSYGYTF.

The V gene is TRBV6-5, the J gene TRBJ2-7; 8 nucleotides line up with TRBD2. The CDR3 is 16 residues long. Germline trimming cut 2 bases from V and 4 bases from J; bases unmatched to any gene: 10. The germline V gene encodes CDR1 MNHEY and CDR2 SVGAGI. CDR3 in amino acids: CASSYGSGVGKYEQYF. CDR3 sequence (DNA): TGTGCCAGCAGTTACGGTAGCGGGGTTGGAAAGTACGAGCAGTACTTC.

The CDR3 sequence is CASSGTGDTEAFF. The CDR3 nucleotides read TGTGCCTCTTCGGGGACAGGGGACACTGAAGCTTTCTTT. The V and J genes are TRBV19 and TRBJ1-1, with TRBD1 identical over 10 bases. Germline CDR1 LNHDA, CDR2 SQIVND (reference sequence). CDR3 length: 13 residues. V trimming: 11 bases; J trimming: 3 bases; junction bases outside the gene matches: 6.

Ten or more counts support this clone. The J gene is TRBJ1-1, the V gene TRBV19, with a possible D match to TRBD1 (5 bases). Germline V gene lookup returns CDR1 LNHDA and CDR2 SQIVND (reference sequence). There are 16 residues in the CDR3. Trimming cost V 5 bases and J 0 bases, with 16 bases left between them. The CDR3 DNA is TGTGCCAGTAGTCCAGTACGGGGACTCATGAACACTGAAGCTTTCTTT. Protein: CASSPVRGLMNTEAFF.

The chain carries TRBV7-2 and TRBJ1-2; no reliable D call. From germline, CDR1 is SGHTA and CDR2 FQGNSA. The V and J ends lost 5 bases and 7 bases respectively, with 17 bases between them. This CDR3 contains 14 residues. The chain's CDR3 is CASSPTREGSGYTF. The CDR3 DNA is TGTGCCAGCAGCCCGACCCGGGAGGGTTCTGGCTACACCTTC.